One sample yielded the 13 T cell receptor beta chains listed below, sequenced in a study of T cell repertoires in cytomegalovirus infection. No antigen is known for these receptors. TCRdb re-called the reads through MiXCR, storing one row per CDR3 protein. The sample holds around 340,000 distinct CDR3 sequences, approximately 32% seen once. Sequencing used cultured PBMCs, obtained from culture after CMV antigen stimulation. The receptors derive from a human donor in good health (CMV status not recorded). Some clones in this sample may be carry-over from other donors' samples.

The chain couples TRBV6-8 to TRBJ1-1; tentative D call: TRBD1 (5 bases). In germline, CDR1 is MNHGY, CDR2 SAAAGT. V lost 4 bases to trimming and J lost 1 base, with 13 bases between them. The CDR3 runs to 15 residues. The CDR3 bases are TGTGCCAGCAGTTCCATCATAACAGGGAACACTGAAGCTTTCTTT. Its translation: CASSSIITGNTEAFF.

The rearrangement joins TRBV7-2 to TRBJ2-3; 16 positions match TRBD2. The CDR3 consists of 19 residues. Per germline, CDR1 SGHTA and CDR2 FQGNSA. J gave up 1 base and V 5 bases, and 9 bases lay outside the gene matches. CDR3 region: CASSKSGTSGRVGTDTQYF. In nucleotides, the CDR3 is TGTGCCAGCAGCAAATCCGGGACTAGCGGGAGGGTGGGCACAGATACGCAGTATTTT.

This clonotype was found a few times. The J gene is TRBJ1-4, the V gene TRBV9; D remains ambiguous. Germline CDR1 is SGDLS and CDR2 is YYNGEE. V was clipped by 3 bases and J by 0 bases, with 12 bases between them. CDR3 size: 16 residues. In DNA, the CDR3 is TGTGCCAGCAGCGCCTACAGCAAAGCAACTAATGAAAAACTGTTTTTT. Its translation: CASSAYSKATNEKLFF.

This clonotype was observed a single time. The chain links TRBV20-1 to TRBJ2-7; no clear D. Germline V CDR1 and CDR2: DFQATT, SNEGSKA (reference sequence). CDR3 length: 12 amino acids. The CDR3 DNA follows: TGCAGCATTGGTGGGCGAAACTACGAGCAGTACTTC. As protein: CSIGGRNYEQYF.

V and J are TRBV3-1 and TRBJ1-5, with TRBD1 as a possible D gene (5 bases). The germline V gene has CDR1 LGHDT and CDR2 YNNKEL (reference sequence). The V gene lost 0 bases and the J gene lost 7 bases, with 13 bases spanning the gap. This CDR3 region has 15 residues. The CDR3 nucleotides are TGTGCCAGCAGCCAAGATGTGACAGAGGGGCAGCCCCAGCATTTT. Translated, it gives CASSQDVTEGQPQHF.

The chain joins TRBV5-1 to TRBJ2-5; the D is unclear. The V and J ends lost 5 bases and 5 bases respectively, with 7 bases between them. The CDR3 runs 11 residues. CDR1 is SGHRS and CDR2 is YFSETQ in the germline V gene. DNA of the CDR3: TGCGCCAGCAGTATCGTGGAGACCCAGTACTTC. This gives the protein CASSIVETQYF.

This clonotype has only one observation. The chain is built from TRBV19 and TRBJ2-1; 8 positions agree with TRBD2. Germline trimming cut 1 base from V and 7 bases from J; bases unmatched to any gene: 6. This CDR3 contains 15 residues. Germline loops: CDR1 LNHDA, CDR2 SQIVND (reference sequence). The CDR3 here is CASSIAAGVGNEQFF. CDR3 DNA sequence: TGTGCCAGTAGTATAGCAGCGGGGGTTGGGAATGAGCAGTTCTTC.

The chain recombines TRBV7-8 with TRBJ1-1; D uncertain. Trimming removed 1 base at V and 7 bases at J, with 10 bases between. The CDR3 totals 13 residues. The germline V gene has CDR1 SGHVS and CDR2 FQNEAQ. The CDR3 is CASSLVFEGEAFF. As DNA, the CDR3 is TGTGCCAGCAGCTTAGTATTCGAGGGTGAAGCTTTCTTT.

This clonotype was picked up many times. The gene calls are TRBV7-8 and TRBJ1-6; 7 nucleotides match TRBD1. The length of the CDR3 is 15 residues. The germline V gene has CDR1 SGHVS and CDR2 FQNEAQ. Losses at the gene ends were 3 bases for V and 10 bases for J; bases not matched to a gene: 9. The CDR3 nucleotides are TGTGCCAGCAGCTTTACAGGGGAGGCTAGATCACCCCTCCACTTT. Translating it yields CASSFTGEARSPLHF.

This chain links TRBV15 with TRBJ1-1; D unclear. CDR1 is LNHNV, CDR2 YYDKDF, per germline (reference sequence). V was shortened by 4 bases and J by 3 bases, with 18 bases between the two germline ends. The length of the CDR3 is 16 residues. CDR3 nucleotides: TGTGCCACCAGCATTGACCCTCGAGGGTGGGACACTGAAGCTTTCTTT. Amino acid sequence: CATSIDPRGWDTEAFF.

The gene calls are TRBV7-9 and TRBJ2-1; D ambiguous. This CDR3 is built from 15 residues. Deletions cut 5 bases from V and 0 bases from J, with 11 bases between. Per germline, CDR1 SEHNR and CDR2 FQNEAQ (reference sequence). CDR3 in amino acids: CASSPVGSSYNEQFF. Written as DNA, the CDR3 is TGTGCCAGCAGCCCGGTGGGCAGCTCCTACAATGAGCAGTTCTTC.

The chain uses TRBV28 and TRBJ1-1; D unclear. V was shortened by 7 bases and J by 4 bases, with 19 bases between the two germline ends. The CDR3 is 15 amino acids. CDR1 and CDR2 from the germline V gene are MDHEN and SYDVKM. CDR3 sequence: CASNSGSPSSTEAFF. CDR3 bases: TGTGCCAGCAACTCAGGTAGCCCATCGTCCACTGAAGCTTTCTTT.

This clonotype was detected ten times or more. V usage is TRBV2 and J usage is TRBJ2-7, with a tentative D call TRBD2 (5 bases). Germline lookup yields CDR1 SNHLY and CDR2 FYNNEI. Trimming stripped 3 bases from V and 7 bases from J, with 13 bases between. The CDR3 length is 13 residues. In DNA form, the CDR3 reads TGTGCCAGCAGTGAGTATGAGGGAAATGAGCAGTACTTC. This translates into CASSEYEGNEQYF. Using reference TRBV2 and TRBJ2-7 for the parts outside the CDR3, the full variable domain is EPEVTQTPSHQVTQMGQEVILRCVPISNHLYFYWYRQILGQKVEFLVSFYNNEISEKSEIFDDQFSVERPDGSNFTLKIRSTKLEDSAMYFCASSEYEGNEQYFGPGTRLTVT.